One and the same sample provided the 4 T cell receptor beta chains below, sequenced in a study of T cell responses to AZD1222 COVID-19 vaccine. TCRdb's table, derived via immunoSEQ multiplex PCR, lists solely in-frame clones and lacks some. In the table there are tens of thousands of clones, about 91% of which are singletons. Sample: peripheral blood, taken on day 0 of AZD1222 vaccination. These receptors were obtained from an adult in good health.

This sequence joins TRBV28 and TRBJ1-5; the match to TRBD1 covers 7 bases. The CDR3 has 14 residues. V gave up 5 bases and J gave up 2 bases; unmatched junction bases: 3. Germline values: CDR1 MDHEN, CDR2 SYDVKM. The CDR3 DNA sequence: TGTGCCAGCAGTACCGGGACAGGCAATCAGCCCCAGCATTTT. As protein: CASSTGTGNQPQHF.

The chain links TRBV6-2 or TRBV6-3 to TRBJ2-7; 9 nucleotides line up with TRBD2. This CDR3 spans 17 amino acids. Germline-derived CDR1 and CDR2 are MNHEY and SVGEGT. Trimming removed 2 bases from V and 1 base from J; junction bases left unmatched: 9. The DNA of the CDR3 is TGTGCCAGCAGTTACGTAGCGGGAGAAGGCTTATCCTACGAGCAGTACTTC. It codes for CASSYVAGEGLSYEQYF.

The chain joins TRBV5-1 to TRBJ1-2; 9 positions match TRBD1. Germline CDR1 is SGHRS and CDR2 is YFSETQ. This CDR3 has 15 amino acids. With V trimmed by 2 bases and J by 5 bases, 7 bases remained unmatched. The CDR3 sequence is CASSLEGTGTYGYTF. The DNA of the CDR3 is TGCGCCAGCAGCTTAGAAGGGACAGGGACTTATGGCTACACCTTC.

The chain is built from TRBV5-1 and TRBJ2-2; TRBD2 might be the D (7 bases). Between the trimmed V and J ends, which lost 3 bases and 3 bases, there was a span of 15 bases. There are 16 residues in the CDR3. The germline CDR1 and CDR2 sequences are SGHRS and YFSETQ. CDR3 protein: CASSSKGGRDTGELFF. The CDR3 DNA is TGCGCCAGCAGCTCCAAGGGGGGGAGAGACACCGGGGAGCTGTTTTTT.